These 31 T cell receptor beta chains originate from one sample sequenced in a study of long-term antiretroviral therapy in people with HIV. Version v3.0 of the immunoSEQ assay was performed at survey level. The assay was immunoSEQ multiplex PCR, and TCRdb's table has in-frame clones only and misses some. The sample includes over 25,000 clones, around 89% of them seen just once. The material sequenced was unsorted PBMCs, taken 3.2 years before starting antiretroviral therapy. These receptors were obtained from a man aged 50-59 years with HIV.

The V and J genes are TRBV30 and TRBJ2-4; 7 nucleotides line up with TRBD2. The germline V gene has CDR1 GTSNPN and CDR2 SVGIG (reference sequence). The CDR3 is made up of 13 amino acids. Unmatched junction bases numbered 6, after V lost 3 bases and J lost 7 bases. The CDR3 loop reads CAWRPGGGNIQYF. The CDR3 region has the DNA TGTGCCTGGAGGCCGGGAGGAGGGAACATTCAGTACTTC.

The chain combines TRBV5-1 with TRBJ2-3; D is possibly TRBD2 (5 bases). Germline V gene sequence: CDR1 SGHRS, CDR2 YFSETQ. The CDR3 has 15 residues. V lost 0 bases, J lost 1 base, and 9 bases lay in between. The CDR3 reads CASSLDPGGTDTQYF. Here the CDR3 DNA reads TGCGCCAGCAGCTTGGACCCCGGGGGCACAGATACGCAGTATTTT.

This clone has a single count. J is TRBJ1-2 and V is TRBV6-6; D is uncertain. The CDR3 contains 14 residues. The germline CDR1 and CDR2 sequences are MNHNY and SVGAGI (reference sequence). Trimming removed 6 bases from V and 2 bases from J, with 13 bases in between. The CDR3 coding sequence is TGTGCCAGCAGGGTGGAGTTGGAGAACTATGGCTACACCTTC. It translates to CASRVELENYGYTF.

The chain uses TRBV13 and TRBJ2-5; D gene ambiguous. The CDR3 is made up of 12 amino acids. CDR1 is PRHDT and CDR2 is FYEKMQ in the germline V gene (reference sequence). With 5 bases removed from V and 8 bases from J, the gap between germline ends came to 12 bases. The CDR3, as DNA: TGTGCCAGCAGCCCCTATCTTGCCACCCAGTACTTC. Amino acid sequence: CASSPYLATQYF.

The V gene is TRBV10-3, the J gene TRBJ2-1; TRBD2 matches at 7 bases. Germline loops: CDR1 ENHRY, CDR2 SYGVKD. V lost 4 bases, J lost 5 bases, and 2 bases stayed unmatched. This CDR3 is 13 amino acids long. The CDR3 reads CAISATSDNEQFF. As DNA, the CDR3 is TGTGCCATCAGTGCTACTAGCGACAATGAGCAGTTCTTC.

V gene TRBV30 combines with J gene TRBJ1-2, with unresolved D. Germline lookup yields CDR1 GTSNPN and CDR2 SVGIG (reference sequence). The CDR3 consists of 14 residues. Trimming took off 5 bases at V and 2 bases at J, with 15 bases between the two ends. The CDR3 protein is CAWSAENYNYGYTF. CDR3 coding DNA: TGTGCCTGGTCGGCGGAGAATTACAACTATGGCTACACCTTC.

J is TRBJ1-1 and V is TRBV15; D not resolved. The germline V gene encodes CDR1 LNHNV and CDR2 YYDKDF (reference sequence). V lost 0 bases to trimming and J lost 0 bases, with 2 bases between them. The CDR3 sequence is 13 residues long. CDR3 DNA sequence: TGTGCCACCAGCAGAGATGTGAACACTGAAGCTTTCTTT. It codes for CATSRDVNTEAFF.

CDR3 sequence (DNA): TGTGCCATCAGTGGGGGGAGGGAGGAAGCTTTCTTT. This gives the protein CAISGGREEAFF. The J gene is TRBJ1-1, the V gene TRBV10-3; D is possibly TRBD1 (5 bases). Trimming cost V 4 bases and J 8 bases, with 11 bases left between them. The germline CDR1 and CDR2 sequences are ENHRY and SYGVKD. This CDR3 spans 12 amino acids.

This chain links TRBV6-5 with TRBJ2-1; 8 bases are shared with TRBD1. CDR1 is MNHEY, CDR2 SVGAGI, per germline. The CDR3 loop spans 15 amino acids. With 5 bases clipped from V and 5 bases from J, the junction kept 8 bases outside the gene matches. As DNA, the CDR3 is TGTGCCAGCAGTCGATTCAGGGGGCAAAACAATGAGCAGTTCTTC. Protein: CASSRFRGQNNEQFF.

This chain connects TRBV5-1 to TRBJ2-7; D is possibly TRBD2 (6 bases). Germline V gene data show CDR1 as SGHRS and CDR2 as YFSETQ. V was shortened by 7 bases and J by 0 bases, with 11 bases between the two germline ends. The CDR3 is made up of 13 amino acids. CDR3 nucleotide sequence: TGCGCCAGCGGGGCGGGGAGCTCCTACGAGCAGTACTTC. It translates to CASGAGSSYEQYF.

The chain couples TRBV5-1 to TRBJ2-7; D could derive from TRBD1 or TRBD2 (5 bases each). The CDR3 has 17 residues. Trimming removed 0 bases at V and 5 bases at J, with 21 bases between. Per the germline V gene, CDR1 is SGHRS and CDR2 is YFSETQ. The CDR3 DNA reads TGCGCCAGCAGCTTGGCCTATGGTCCAGGGAACGGGGACGAGCAGTACTTC. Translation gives CASSLAYGPGNGDEQYF.

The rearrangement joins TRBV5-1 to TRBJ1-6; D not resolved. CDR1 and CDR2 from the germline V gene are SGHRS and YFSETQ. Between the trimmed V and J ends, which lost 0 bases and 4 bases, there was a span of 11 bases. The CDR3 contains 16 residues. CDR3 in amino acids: CASSLGPDMYNSPLHF. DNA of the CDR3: TGCGCCAGCAGCTTGGGACCCGACATGTATAATTCACCCCTCCACTTT.

CDR3: CASSQAHGVEQPQHF. Written as DNA, the CDR3 is TGCGCCAGCAGCCAAGCTCATGGGGTTGAGCAGCCCCAGCATTTT. The chain couples TRBV4-3 to TRBJ1-5; D is ambiguous. CDR1 is LGHNA, CDR2 YSLEER, per germline. Between the trimmed V and J ends, which lost 1 base and 7 bases, there was a span of 14 bases. This CDR3 has 15 residues.

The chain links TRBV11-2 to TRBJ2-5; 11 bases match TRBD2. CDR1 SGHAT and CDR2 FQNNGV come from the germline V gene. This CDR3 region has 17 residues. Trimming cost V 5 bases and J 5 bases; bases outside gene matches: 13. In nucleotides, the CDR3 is TGTGCCAGCAGCACCAATCTAGCGGGAGGATGGTATGAGACCCAGTACTTC. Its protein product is CASSTNLAGGWYETQYF.

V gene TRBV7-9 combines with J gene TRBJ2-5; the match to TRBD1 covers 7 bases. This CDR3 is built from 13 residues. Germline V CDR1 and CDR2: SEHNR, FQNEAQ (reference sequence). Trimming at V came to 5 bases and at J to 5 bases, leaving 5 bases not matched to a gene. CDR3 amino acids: CASSLTGTETQYF. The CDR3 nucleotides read TGTGCCAGCAGCCTGACAGGGACCGAGACCCAGTACTTC.

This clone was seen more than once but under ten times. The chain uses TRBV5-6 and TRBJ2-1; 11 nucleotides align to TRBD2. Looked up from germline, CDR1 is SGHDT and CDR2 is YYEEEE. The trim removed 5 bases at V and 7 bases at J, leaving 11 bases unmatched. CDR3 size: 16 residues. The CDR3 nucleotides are TGTGCCAGCAGATTGTGGGTAGCGGGAGGGCCGAATGAGCAGTTCTTC. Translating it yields CASRLWVAGGPNEQFF.

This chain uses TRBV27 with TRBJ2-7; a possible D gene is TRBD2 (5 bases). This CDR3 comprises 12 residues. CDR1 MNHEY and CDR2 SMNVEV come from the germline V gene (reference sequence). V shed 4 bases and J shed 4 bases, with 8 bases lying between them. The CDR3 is CASSWGAYEQYF. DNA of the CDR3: TGTGCCAGCAGTTGGGGAGCTTACGAGCAGTACTTC.

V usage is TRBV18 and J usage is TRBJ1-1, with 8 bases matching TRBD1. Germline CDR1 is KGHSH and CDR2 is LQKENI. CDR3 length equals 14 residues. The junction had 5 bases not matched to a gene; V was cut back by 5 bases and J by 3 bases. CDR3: CASSATGADTEAFF. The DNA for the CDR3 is TGTGCCAGCTCAGCGACAGGGGCGGACACTGAAGCTTTCTTT.

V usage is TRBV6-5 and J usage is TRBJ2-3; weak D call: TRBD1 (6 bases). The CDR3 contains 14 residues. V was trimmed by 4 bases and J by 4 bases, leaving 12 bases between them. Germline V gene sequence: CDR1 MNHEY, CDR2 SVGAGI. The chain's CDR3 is CASSSLRGSDTQYF. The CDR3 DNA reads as TGTGCCAGCAGTTCTCTCAGGGGCTCAGATACGCAGTATTTT.

CDR3 DNA sequence: TGTGCCAGTAGTTCCCCTCGGGGGGGAGGCACAGATACGCAGTATTTT. It codes for CASSSPRGGGTDTQYF. V is TRBV19 and J is TRBJ2-3; 8 positions match TRBD2. CDR1 LNHDA and CDR2 SQIVND come from the germline V gene (reference sequence). The CDR3 runs 16 residues. With V trimmed by 5 bases and J by 1 base, 8 bases remained unmatched.

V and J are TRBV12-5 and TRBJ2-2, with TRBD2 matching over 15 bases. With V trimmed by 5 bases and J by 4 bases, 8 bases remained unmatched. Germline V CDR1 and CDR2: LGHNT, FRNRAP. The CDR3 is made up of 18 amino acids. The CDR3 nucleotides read TGTGCTAGTGGTACTGGACTAGCGGGGGGGCTTGGCACCGGGGAGCTGTTTTTT. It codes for CASGTGLAGGLGTGELFF.

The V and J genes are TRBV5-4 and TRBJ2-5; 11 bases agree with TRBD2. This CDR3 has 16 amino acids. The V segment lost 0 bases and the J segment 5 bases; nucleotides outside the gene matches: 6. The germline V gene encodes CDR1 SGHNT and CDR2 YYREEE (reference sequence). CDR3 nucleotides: TGTGCCAGCAGCTTGGCACTAGCGGGAGCGTCGGAGACCCAGTACTTC. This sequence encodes CASSLALAGASETQYF. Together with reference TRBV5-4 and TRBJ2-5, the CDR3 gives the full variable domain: ETGVTQSPTHLIKTRGQQVTLRCSSQSGHNTVSWYQQALGQGPQFIFQYYREEENGRGNFPPRFSGLQFPNYSSELNVNALELDDSALYLCASSLALAGASETQYFGPGTRLLVL.

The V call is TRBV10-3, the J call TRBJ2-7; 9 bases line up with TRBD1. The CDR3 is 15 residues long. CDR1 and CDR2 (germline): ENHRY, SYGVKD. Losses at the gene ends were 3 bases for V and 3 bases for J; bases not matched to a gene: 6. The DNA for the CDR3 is TGTGCCATCAGTGACCAGGGACAGGGATTCTACGAGCAGTACTTC. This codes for CAISDQGQGFYEQYF.

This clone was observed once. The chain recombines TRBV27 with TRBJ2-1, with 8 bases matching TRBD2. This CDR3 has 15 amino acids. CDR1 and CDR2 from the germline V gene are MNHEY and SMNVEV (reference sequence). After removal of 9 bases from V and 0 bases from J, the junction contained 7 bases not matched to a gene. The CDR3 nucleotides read TGTGCCAGTTTCAGCGGGAGTTTCTCCTACAATGAGCAGTTCTTC. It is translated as CASFSGSFSYNEQFF.

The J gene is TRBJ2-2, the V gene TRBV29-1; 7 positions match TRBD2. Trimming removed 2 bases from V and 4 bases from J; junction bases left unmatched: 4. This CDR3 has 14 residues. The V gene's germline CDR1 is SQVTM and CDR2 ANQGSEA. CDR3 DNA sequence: TGCAGCGTTGAAACTGGGGGGGTCACCGGGGAGCTGTTTTTT. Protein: CSVETGGVTGELFF.

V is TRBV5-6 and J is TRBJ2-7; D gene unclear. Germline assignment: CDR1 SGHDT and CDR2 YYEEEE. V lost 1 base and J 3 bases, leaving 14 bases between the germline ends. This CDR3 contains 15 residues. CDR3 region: CASSLSLNSFYEQYF. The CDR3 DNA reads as TGTGCCAGCAGCTTGTCGCTAAATAGTTTCTACGAGCAGTACTTC. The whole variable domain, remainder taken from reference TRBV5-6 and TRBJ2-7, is DAGVTQSPTHLIKTRGQQVTLRCSPKSGHDTVSWYQQALGQGPQFIFQYYEEEERQRGNFPDRFSGHQFPNYSSELNVNALLLGDSALYLCASSLSLNSFYEQYFGPGTRLTVT.

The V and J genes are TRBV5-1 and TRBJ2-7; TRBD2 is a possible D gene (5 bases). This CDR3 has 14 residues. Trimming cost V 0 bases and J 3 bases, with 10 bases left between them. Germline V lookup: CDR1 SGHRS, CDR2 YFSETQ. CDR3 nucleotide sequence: TGCGCCAGCAGCTTGGGATCGGGGAACTACGAGCAGTACTTC. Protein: CASSLGSGNYEQYF.

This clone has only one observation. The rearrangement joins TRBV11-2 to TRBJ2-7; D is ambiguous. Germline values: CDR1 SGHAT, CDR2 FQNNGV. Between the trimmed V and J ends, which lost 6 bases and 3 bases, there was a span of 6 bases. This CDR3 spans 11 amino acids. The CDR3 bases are TGTGCCAGCAGACTCAACTACGAGCAGTACTTC. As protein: CASRLNYEQYF.

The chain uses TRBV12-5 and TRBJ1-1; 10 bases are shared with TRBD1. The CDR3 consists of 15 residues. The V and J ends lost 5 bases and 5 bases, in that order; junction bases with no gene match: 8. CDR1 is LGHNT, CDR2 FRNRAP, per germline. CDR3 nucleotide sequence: TGTGCTAGTGGTCCCGACAGGGGGCGAGGGACTGAAGCTTTCTTT. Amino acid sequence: CASGPDRGRGTEAFF. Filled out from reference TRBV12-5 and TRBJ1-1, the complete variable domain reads DARVTQTPRHKVTEMGQEVTMRCQPILGHNTVFWYRQTMMQGLELLAYFRNRAPLDDSGMPKDRFSAEMPDATLATLKIQPSEPRDSAVYFCASGPDRGRGTEAFFGQGTRLTVV.

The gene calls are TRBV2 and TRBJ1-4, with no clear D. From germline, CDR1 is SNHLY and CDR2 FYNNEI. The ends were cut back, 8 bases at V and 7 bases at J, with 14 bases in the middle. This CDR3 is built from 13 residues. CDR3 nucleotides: TGTGCCAGCTTGCTTGAAGAAGGTGAAAAACTGTTTTTT. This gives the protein CASLLEEGEKLFF. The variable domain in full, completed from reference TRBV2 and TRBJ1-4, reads EPEVTQTPSHQVTQMGQEVILRCVPISNHLYFYWYRQILGQKVEFLVSFYNNEISEKSEIFDDQFSVERPDGSNFTLKIRSTKLEDSAMYFCASLLEEGEKLFFGSGTQLSVL.

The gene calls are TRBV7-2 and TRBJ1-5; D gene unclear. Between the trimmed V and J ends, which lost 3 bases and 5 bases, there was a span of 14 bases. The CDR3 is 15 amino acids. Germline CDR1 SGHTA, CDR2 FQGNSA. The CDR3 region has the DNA TGTGCCAGCAGCTTTTCAGCGCGAAGCGATCAGCCCCAGCATTTT. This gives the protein CASSFSARSDQPQHF.